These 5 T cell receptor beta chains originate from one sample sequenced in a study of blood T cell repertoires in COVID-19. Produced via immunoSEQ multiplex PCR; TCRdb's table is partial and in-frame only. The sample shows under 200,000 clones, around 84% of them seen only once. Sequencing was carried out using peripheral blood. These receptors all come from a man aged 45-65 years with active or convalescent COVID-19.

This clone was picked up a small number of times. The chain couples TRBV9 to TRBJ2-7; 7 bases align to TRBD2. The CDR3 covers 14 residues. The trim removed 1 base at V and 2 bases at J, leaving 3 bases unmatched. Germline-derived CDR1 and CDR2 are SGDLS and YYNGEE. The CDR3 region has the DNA TGTGCCAGCAGCGTATCTGCGGGGGCCTACGAGCAGTACTTC. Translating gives CASSVSAGAYEQYF.

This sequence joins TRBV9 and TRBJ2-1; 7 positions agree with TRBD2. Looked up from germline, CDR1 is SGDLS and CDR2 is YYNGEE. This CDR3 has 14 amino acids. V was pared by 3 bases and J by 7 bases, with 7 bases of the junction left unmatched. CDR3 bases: TGTGCCAGCAGCGGTACCGCGGGGGTGAATGAGCAGTTCTTC. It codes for CASSGTAGVNEQFF.

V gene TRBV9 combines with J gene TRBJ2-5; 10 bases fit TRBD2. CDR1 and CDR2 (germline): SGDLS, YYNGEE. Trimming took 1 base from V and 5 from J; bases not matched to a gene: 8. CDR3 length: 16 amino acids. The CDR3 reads CASSVNPGLALETQYF. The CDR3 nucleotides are TGTGCCAGCAGCGTAAATCCGGGACTAGCGCTCGAGACCCAGTACTTC.

The chain's CDR3 is CASSDGLAGGNAYEQYF. The CDR3 DNA follows: TGTGCCAGCAGCGATGGACTAGCGGGCGGAAACGCCTACGAGCAGTACTTC. V usage is TRBV7-6 and J usage is TRBJ2-7; 11 bases line up with TRBD2. The V segment lost 5 bases and the J segment 2 bases; nucleotides outside the gene matches: 11. CDR3 size: 17 residues. Germline V gene lookup returns CDR1 SGHVS and CDR2 FNYEAQ.

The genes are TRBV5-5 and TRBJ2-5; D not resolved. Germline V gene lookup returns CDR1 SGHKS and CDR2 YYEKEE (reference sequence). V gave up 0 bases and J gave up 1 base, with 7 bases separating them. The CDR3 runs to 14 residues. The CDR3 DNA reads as TGTGCCAGCAGCTTGGGGCTTCCCCAAGAGACCCAGTACTTC. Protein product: CASSLGLPQETQYF. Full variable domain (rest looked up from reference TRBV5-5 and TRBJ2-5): DAGVTQSPTHLIKTRGQQVTLRCSPISGHKSVSWYQQVLGQGPQFIFQYYEKEERGRGNFPDRFSARQFPNYSSELNVNALLLGDSALYLCASSLGLPQETQYFGPGTRLLVL.